One and the same sample provided the 26 T cell receptor beta chains below, sequenced in a study of blood T cell repertoires in COVID-19 (TCRdb year 2020). Preparation of the library involved the immunoSEQ multiplex PCR assay. The clones in this table, taken by TCRdb from immuneACCESS, are in-frame only. Not every clone is retained; where verified, under half of the shortfall comes from an unresolved V gene, and the cause of the rest is unknown. This sample is represented by approximately 320,000 clones; under 95% of them were singletons. In total, the top ten clones hold around 2.5% of the sample. The sequenced material came from PBMCs or T cells enriched from blood (not recorded which). Source of these receptors: a man in his sixties who had recovered from COVID-19.

This sequence joins TRBV19 and TRBJ1-5; 8 bases agree with TRBD1. Germline CDR1 is LNHDA and CDR2 is SQIVND (reference sequence). CDR3 length: 16 amino acids. The junction had 10 bases not matched to a gene; V was cut back by 2 bases and J by 7 bases. DNA of the CDR3: TGTGCCAGTAGTATAACCCCTGACAGGGGCTTGCAGCCCCAGCATTTT. The encoded protein is CASSITPDRGLQPQHF.

This chain links TRBV5-5 with TRBJ1-5; 8 bases fit TRBD1. The J segment lost 6 bases and the V segment lost 4 bases, leaving 3 bases of the junction unmatched. The CDR3 spans 13 residues. Germline V gene sequence: CDR1 SGHKS, CDR2 YYEKEE (reference sequence). The DNA of the CDR3 is TGTGCCAGCAGCCCTGACAGGGGTCAGCCCCAGCATTTT. Translated, it gives CASSPDRGQPQHF. The full variable domain, completed using reference TRBV5-5 and TRBJ1-5, is DAGVTQSPTHLIKTRGQQVTLRCSPISGHKSVSWYQQVLGQGPQFIFQYYEKEERGRGNFPDRFSARQFPNYSSELNVNALLLGDSALYLCASSPDRGQPQHFGDGTRLSIL.

The rearrangement uses TRBV19 and TRBJ2-1, with 7 positions matching TRBD1. Germline CDR1 is LNHDA and CDR2 is SQIVND (reference sequence). This CDR3 comprises 16 residues. V gave up 6 bases and J gave up 4 bases; unmatched junction bases: 12. The CDR3 sequence is CASSDPLRRGYNEQFF. The CDR3 DNA is TGTGCCAGTAGCGATCCCCTACGCAGGGGGTACAATGAGCAGTTCTTC.

J is TRBJ1-1 and V is TRBV3-1 (or the pseudogene TRBV3-2), with 8 bases fitting TRBD1. CDR1 and CDR2 (germline): LGHDT, YNNKEL (reference sequence). The CDR3 is 16 residues long. V was pared by 4 bases and J by 4 bases, with 11 bases of the junction left unmatched. The CDR3 is CASSPGQGRHGTEAFF. DNA of the CDR3: TGTGCCAGCAGCCCCGGACAGGGTAGGCACGGCACTGAAGCTTTCTTT.

The chain joins TRBV30 to TRBJ1-3; 7 nucleotides agree with TRBD1. After removal of 2 bases from V and 0 bases from J, the junction contained 10 bases not matched to a gene. The germline gives CDR1 GTSNPN, CDR2 SVGIG (reference sequence). The CDR3 is 17 residues long. Written as DNA, the CDR3 is TGTGCCTGGAGTCGAAAGGGACAGCCAATCTCTGGAAACACCATATATTTT. It translates to CAWSRKGQPISGNTIYF. The whole variable domain, remainder taken from reference TRBV30 and TRBJ1-3, is SQTIHQWPATLVQPVGSPLSLECTVEGTSNPNLYWYRQAAGRGLQLLFYSVGIGQISSEVPQNLSASRPQDRQFILSSKKLLLSDSGFYLCAWSRKGQPISGNTIYFGEGSWLTVV.

The chain joins TRBV19 to TRBJ2-1; D is perhaps TRBD1 (7 bases). V dropped 7 bases and J dropped 4 bases, with 20 bases sitting between them. From germline, CDR1 is LNHDA and CDR2 SQIVND (reference sequence). This CDR3 spans 16 amino acids. The CDR3 is CASTPGGTEYYNEQFF. The DNA of the CDR3 is TGTGCCAGTACCCCCGGCGGGACAGAGTATTACAATGAGCAGTTCTTC.

The rearrangement links TRBV6-1 to TRBJ2-6; TRBD1 matches 9 bases. The V gene end was trimmed by 2 bases and the J gene end by 4 bases; junction bases not matched to a gene: 12. The CDR3 spans 19 residues. From germline, CDR1 is MNHNS and CDR2 SASEGT. CDR3 nucleotides: TGTGCCAGCAGTGAATGGAGGGGGACAGGGTCCTCCGGGGCCAACGTCCTGACTTTC. Its protein is CASSEWRGTGSSGANVLTF.

The chain carries TRBV7-9 and TRBJ1-2, with 9 bases that match TRBD1. The germline V gene has CDR1 SEHNR and CDR2 FQNEAQ (reference sequence). The CDR3 runs to 18 residues. V shed 6 bases and J 2 bases; nucleotides not matched to a gene: 16. The CDR3 region has the DNA TGTGCCAGCAGGTCCATCCAGGGACAGGGCCCTTTAAACTATGGCTACACCTTC. Amino acid sequence: CASRSIQGQGPLNYGYTF.

V is TRBV7-9 and J is TRBJ1-4; D remains unclear. The length of the CDR3 is 15 residues. The V and J ends lost 1 base and 8 bases respectively, with 14 bases between them. Germline-derived CDR1 and CDR2 are SEHNR and FQNEAQ (reference sequence). The CDR3 DNA sequence: TGTGCCAGCAGCTTAGGAGCGGGAATTACAGAAAAACTGTTTTTT. This translates into CASSLGAGITEKLFF.

This chain uses TRBV7-9 with TRBJ2-7; the D gene is possibly TRBD1 (6 bases). Germline loops: CDR1 SEHNR, CDR2 FQNEAQ (reference sequence). The germline V and J ends were trimmed by 8 bases and 5 bases, with 22 bases remaining between them. The CDR3 runs to 15 residues. CDR3 sequence (DNA): TGTGCCAGCTGGCAGTCAGGGGCTTACTTGAACGAGCAGTACTTC. Its protein product is CASWQSGAYLNEQYF. The whole variable domain, filled in from reference TRBV7-9 and TRBJ2-7, reads DTGVSQNPRHKITKRGQNVTFRCDPISEHNRLYWYRQTLGQGPEFLTYFQNEAQLEKSRLLSDRFSAERPKGSFSTLEIQRTEQGDSAMYLCASWQSGAYLNEQYFGPGTRLTVT.

The chain uses TRBV7-9 and TRBJ2-7, with 7 bases matching TRBD1. Germline V gene data show CDR1 as SEHNR and CDR2 as FQNEAQ (reference sequence). The CDR3 has 14 amino acids. The V gene end was trimmed by 2 bases and the J gene end by 1 base; junction bases not matched to a gene: 2. The CDR3 reads CASSLRTGSYEQYF. The CDR3 region has the DNA TGTGCCAGCAGCTTAAGGACAGGATCCTACGAGCAGTACTTC.

The V call is TRBV2, the J call TRBJ2-2, with TRBD1 identical over 8 bases. With V trimmed by 6 bases and J by 6 bases, 6 bases remained unmatched. This CDR3 comprises 14 residues. CDR1 is SNHLY, CDR2 FYNNEI, per germline. The CDR3 DNA follows: TGTGCCAGCAGCAGGGGGCTTATGGCCGGGGAGCTGTTTTTT. This encodes CASSRGLMAGELFF.

This sequence joins TRBV6-5 and TRBJ1-6; D might be TRBD1 (5 bases). CDR3 length: 13 residues. CDR1 and CDR2 from the germline V gene are MNHEY and SVGAGI. V was shortened by 11 bases and J by 9 bases, with 17 bases between the two germline ends. The CDR3: CAAWGQGGSPLHF. In nucleotides, the CDR3 is TGTGCCGCCTGGGGCCAGGGTGGTTCACCCCTCCACTTT.

The chain couples TRBV5-1 to TRBJ1-6; tentatively, D is TRBD1 (5 bases). Germline-derived CDR1 and CDR2 are SGHRS and YFSETQ. The V gene lost 1 base and the J gene lost 0 bases, with 14 bases spanning the gap. The CDR3 spans 18 residues. The chain's CDR3 is CASSLRGRSYSYNSPLHF. CDR3 nucleotides: TGCGCCAGCAGCTTGAGGGGCAGGAGTTACTCCTATAATTCACCCCTCCACTTT. The full variable domain, completed using reference TRBV5-1 and TRBJ1-6, is KAGVTQTPRYLIKTRGQQVTLSCSPISGHRSVSWYQQTPGQGLQFLFEYFSETQRNKGNFPGRFSGRQFSNSRSEMNVSTLELGDSALYLCASSLRGRSYSYNSPLHFGNGTRLTVT.

The rearrangement joins TRBV6-1 to TRBJ2-7; 7 nucleotides line up with TRBD1. Germline V gene lookup returns CDR1 MNHNS and CDR2 SASEGT. V gave up 3 bases and J gave up 3 bases; unmatched junction bases: 8. This CDR3 is built from 15 residues. For the CDR3, the DNA is TGTGCCAGCAGTGAGTCTTGGGACAGAAACTACGAGCAGTACTTC. This sequence encodes CASSESWDRNYEQYF.

V and J are TRBV30 and TRBJ2-1; 12 bases fit TRBD2. V was clipped by 0 bases and J by 1 base; unmatched bases: 4. Germline V gene data show CDR1 as GTSNPN and CDR2 as SVGIG (reference sequence). CDR3 length equals 17 residues. This chain's CDR3 is CAWSVRTSGTSYNEQFF. The DNA of the CDR3 is TGTGCCTGGAGTGTAAGGACTAGCGGGACTTCCTACAATGAGCAGTTCTTC.

The V gene is TRBV11-2, the J gene TRBJ2-7; D is possibly TRBD2 (7 bases). This CDR3 contains 16 residues. V was pared by 1 base and J by 6 bases, with 19 bases between. Germline V gene lookup returns CDR1 SGHAT and CDR2 FQNNGV. As DNA, the CDR3 is TGTGCCAGCAGCTTAGCCTCAGCGGGACAAGGGGGCGAGCAGTACTTC. Residues: CASSLASAGQGGEQYF.

This chain connects TRBV5-6 to TRBJ1-1; 8 bases match TRBD1. CDR3 length: 14 amino acids. The trim removed 6 bases at V and 0 bases at J, leaving 4 bases unmatched. Germline V gene lookup returns CDR1 SGHDT and CDR2 YYEEEE. The CDR3 is CASNTGQVNTEAFF. The CDR3 DNA sequence: TGTGCCAGCAATACGGGACAGGTGAACACTGAAGCTTTCTTT. Full variable domain (outside the CDR3, taken from reference TRBV5-6 and TRBJ1-1): DAGVTQSPTHLIKTRGQQVTLRCSPKSGHDTVSWYQQALGQGPQFIFQYYEEEERQRGNFPDRFSGHQFPNYSSELNVNALLLGDSALYLCASNTGQVNTEAFFGQGTRLTVV.

This chain joins TRBV6-1 and TRBJ2-7; 10 bases align to TRBD1. In germline, CDR1 is MNHNS, CDR2 SASEGT. The junction had 11 bases not matched to a gene; V was cut back by 4 bases and J by 5 bases. The CDR3 length is 16 residues. CDR3 in amino acids: CASSGITGTGVNEQYF. CDR3 DNA: TGTGCCAGCAGTGGAATAACCGGGACAGGGGTTAACGAGCAGTACTTC.

The chain links TRBV7-8 to TRBJ2-7; TRBD2 matches at 9 bases. The V and J ends lost 1 base and 2 bases, in that order; junction bases with no gene match: 6. This CDR3 has 16 amino acids. Germline CDR1 and CDR2: SGHVS and FQNEAQ. The CDR3 sequence is CASSLESRGGAYEQYF. The CDR3 nucleotides read TGTGCCAGCAGCTTAGAATCCCGCGGGGGGGCCTACGAGCAGTACTTC. The complete variable domain, with remaining parts taken from reference TRBV7-8 and TRBJ2-7, reads GAGVSQSPRYKVAKRGQDVALRCDPISGHVSLFWYQQALGQGPEFLTYFQNEAQLDKSGLPSDRFFAERPEGSVSTLKIQRTQQEDSAVYLCASSLESRGGAYEQYFGPGTRLTVT.

The chain is built from TRBV19 and TRBJ1-4; D not resolved. The CDR3 has 15 residues. Between the trimmed V and J ends, which lost 3 bases and 2 bases, there was a span of 10 bases. CDR1 LNHDA and CDR2 SQIVND come from the germline V gene (reference sequence). In DNA form, the CDR3 reads TGTGCCAGTAGTATCTACAGCGGTACTAATGAAAAACTGTTTTTT. Translating it yields CASSIYSGTNEKLFF.

The chain has TRBV6-5 and TRBJ2-2; no reliable D call. Germline CDR1 and CDR2: MNHEY and SVGAGI. The CDR3 is 13 amino acids. V was shortened by 3 bases and J by 6 bases, with 8 bases between the two germline ends. The CDR3 nucleotides read TGTGCCAGCAGTTATGGTAGTTCCGGGGAGCTGTTTTTT. Translated, it gives CASSYGSSGELFF.

CDR3 sequence reads: CAERAKIGTGEAFF. Written as DNA, the CDR3 is TGTGCCGAACGGGCTAAGATAGGGACAGGTGAAGCTTTCTTT. The chain carries TRBV2 and TRBJ1-1, with TRBD1 matching 8 bases. The length of the CDR3 is 14 residues. With V trimmed by 11 bases and J by 7 bases, 15 bases remained unmatched. Looked up from germline, CDR1 is SNHLY and CDR2 is FYNNEI.

The chain couples TRBV11-2 to TRBJ1-4, with a tentative D call TRBD1 (5 bases). Per germline, CDR1 SGHAT and CDR2 FQNNGV. The CDR3 runs 19 residues. V was pared by 5 bases and J by 2 bases, with 24 bases between. The CDR3 DNA follows: TGTGCCAGCAGCACCCGGGCGATAACAGGCCGCCGGACTAATGAAAAACTGTTTTTT. It specifies CASSTRAITGRRTNEKLFF.

The sample holds one count of this clone. This chain links TRBV6-6 with TRBJ1-4; D gene ambiguous. The V end was cut by 9 bases, the J end by 0 bases, with 8 bases between. This CDR3 contains 13 residues. The germline CDR1 and CDR2 sequences are MNHNY and SVGAGI (reference sequence). The CDR3 DNA follows: TGTGCCAGGCTTCCAGCAACTAATGAAAAACTGTTTTTT. This gives the protein CARLPATNEKLFF.

In its sample, this clone was seen a few times. The chain recombines TRBV7-9 with TRBJ2-5; D is unresolved. CDR3 length: 14 residues. Germline CDR1 is SEHNR and CDR2 is FQNEAQ (reference sequence). The V and J ends lost 1 base and 2 bases respectively, with 8 bases between them. CDR3 amino acids: CASSLEPIQETQYF. CDR3 nucleotides: TGTGCCAGCAGCTTAGAGCCCATACAAGAGACCCAGTACTTC.